This T cell receptor (beta chain) was retrieved from a study of blood T cells in healthy people across ages. Comment on this clonotype: Its target is unknown.

Study-level points and caveats: Per million T cells, the diversity of TCR beta decreased roughly linearly as age advanced. There were more naive CD4+ cells and higher diversity in long-lived donors than in aged donors.

Then a second PCR, running roughly 7 to 11 cycles, was carried out with a sample-barcoded 5' primer and a J-beta primer mix. Each cDNA molecule was tagged by a template-switch adaptor with 12 random nucleotides. In TCRdb, the 5' RACE reads were re-called with MiXCR into one record per CDR3 protein. Of 800,000 or so distinct CDR3 sequences in the sample, about 62% were seen once. The sequenced sample consisted of blood. This TCR was recovered from a man aged 25-40 years in good health.

The CDR3: CASSFLADEQFF. In DNA, the CDR3 is TGTGCCAGCAGCTTTTTAGCGGATGAGCAGTTCTTC. The genes are TRBV7-2 and TRBJ2-1; D perhaps matches TRBD2 (6 bases). Looked up from germline, CDR1 is SGHTA and CDR2 is FQGNSA. The CDR3 contains 12 residues. V lost 3 bases, J lost 8 bases, and 8 bases lay in between.